These 20 T cell receptor beta chains came from one sample sequenced in a study of cytomegalovirus exposure and HLA in healthy donors. Repertoires were generated with immunoSEQ multiplex PCR, while TCRdb's copy carries only in-frame clones and drops some. The profile shows under 400,000 clones, roughly 89% of them singletons. Sequencing was carried out using PBMCs. These TCRs come from a woman aged 18-29 years in good health and CMV-seronegative.

This chain joins TRBV28 and TRBJ1-1; a weak D match, TRBD1 (6 bases). Germline V gives CDR1 MDHEN, CDR2 SYDVKM. V dropped 6 bases and J dropped 8 bases, with 13 bases sitting between them. The CDR3 contains 12 residues. Here the CDR3 DNA reads TGTGCCAGCAGGGAACGAGACAGGGAAGCTTTCTTT. Protein product: CASRERDREAFF.

The chain employs TRBV6-1 and TRBJ2-7; D remains unclear. Germline V gives CDR1 MNHNS, CDR2 SASEGT. The CDR3 has 17 residues. Trimming shortened V by 1 base and J by 2 bases, and 18 bases separated the two germline ends. The CDR3 nucleotides are TGTGCCAGCAGTGAAGTTTCCCTTGTCCGTTCTGCCTACGAGCAGTACTTC. Translated, it gives CASSEVSLVRSAYEQYF.

The gene calls are TRBV27 and TRBJ2-3; perhaps TRBD1 as D (6 bases). The germline V gene encodes CDR1 MNHEY and CDR2 SMNVEV (reference sequence). The ends were cut back, 7 bases at V and 5 bases at J, with 13 bases in the middle. CDR3 length: 13 residues. CDR3 sequence: CASTTGLGDTQYF. As DNA, the CDR3 is TGTGCCAGCACCACAGGGTTGGGAGATACGCAGTATTTT.

The chain is built from TRBV27 and TRBJ2-7; 7 bases match TRBD2. Germline V gene data show CDR1 as MNHEY and CDR2 as SMNVEV (reference sequence). The junction had 13 bases not matched to a gene; V was cut back by 5 bases and J by 9 bases. The CDR3 length is 14 residues. Written as DNA, the CDR3 is TGTGCCAGCAGTAGCGGGAATTTATGGGAGGGGCAGTACTTC. This codes for CASSSGNLWEGQYF.

The chain uses TRBV27 and TRBJ2-3, with 12 bases that match TRBD2. V lost 3 bases and J lost 9; bases outside the gene matches: 13. The CDR3 is made up of 17 amino acids. Germline V gives CDR1 MNHEY, CDR2 SMNVEV (reference sequence). The CDR3 loop reads CASSFSGLAGNPSTQYF. Here the CDR3 DNA reads TGTGCCAGCAGTTTTTCCGGACTAGCGGGAAACCCCTCGACGCAGTATTTT.

This sequence joins TRBV27 and TRBJ2-7; D is ambiguous. Between the trimmed V and J ends, which lost 1 base and 2 bases, there was a span of 9 bases. Germline CDR1 reads MNHEY; CDR2 reads SMNVEV (reference sequence). This CDR3 region has 14 residues. The DNA of the CDR3 is TGTGCCAGCAGTTTATACGGAGCCCCCTACGAGCAGTACTTC. Its protein product is CASSLYGAPYEQYF.

The chain recombines TRBV6-1 with TRBJ2-2, with a tentative D call TRBD1 (6 bases). CDR1 is MNHNS, CDR2 SASEGT, per germline. V dropped 5 bases and J dropped 3 bases, with 13 bases sitting between them. The CDR3 covers 15 residues. CDR3 coding DNA: TGTGCCAGCAGTTGGGGGCTAGCAGACACCGGGGAGCTGTTTTTT. Translated, it gives CASSWGLADTGELFF.

The CDR3 nucleotides read TGTGCCAGTACAGCCCACGGGACTATTAGCACAGATACGCAGTATTTT. Translating it yields CASTAHGTISTDTQYF. The chain links TRBV28 to TRBJ2-3; the match to TRBD2 covers 7 bases. V lost 9 bases, J lost 0 bases, and 12 bases stayed unmatched. CDR1 and CDR2 from the germline V gene are MDHEN and SYDVKM. The CDR3 spans 16 residues. The whole variable domain, remainder taken from reference TRBV28 and TRBJ2-3, is DVKVTQSSRYLVKRTGEKVFLECVQDMDHENMFWYRQDPGLGLRLIYFSYDVKMKEKGDIPEGYSVSREKKERFSLILESASTNQTSMYLCASTAHGTISTDTQYFGPGTRLTVL.

The chain carries TRBV14 and TRBJ2-7; D uncertain. The ends were cut back, 3 bases at V and 2 bases at J, with 11 bases in the middle. The CDR3 contains 14 residues. Per germline, CDR1 SGHDN and CDR2 FVKESK. CDR3 sequence (DNA): TGTGCCAGCAGCCAGGGCCTCGGTACCTACGAGCAGTACTTC. Translating gives CASSQGLGTYEQYF.

The chain joins TRBV6-6 to TRBJ2-3; D unresolved. The CDR3 spans 13 residues. V shed 1 base and J shed 2 bases, with 4 bases lying between them. CDR1 and CDR2 (germline): MNHNY, SVGAGI (reference sequence). The CDR3 nucleotides read TGTGCCAGCAGTTACTTCATCACAGATACGCAGTATTTT. This encodes CASSYFITDTQYF.

The V gene is TRBV19, the J gene TRBJ2-3; D not certain. The V end lost 6 bases, the J end lost 2 bases, and 12 bases lay between the germline ends. The length of the CDR3 is 14 residues. CDR1 and CDR2 from the germline V gene are LNHDA and SQIVND (reference sequence). The CDR3 is CASRLGLNTDTQYF. The CDR3 region has the DNA TGTGCCAGTAGACTCGGTCTAAACACAGATACGCAGTATTTT.

Here the CDR3 DNA reads TGCGCCAGCAGCTTGTGGGGGGGAAGTCAGCCCCAGCATTTT. Protein product: CASSLWGGSQPQHF. The chain recombines TRBV5-1 with TRBJ1-5, with D perhaps matching TRBD1 (5 bases). V was pared by 1 base and J by 6 bases, with 11 bases between. The CDR3 is made up of 14 amino acids. Germline-derived CDR1 and CDR2 are SGHRS and YFSETQ.

The chain recombines TRBV7-2 with TRBJ2-1; D is possibly TRBD2 (6 bases). This CDR3 is built from 16 residues. V was trimmed by 0 bases and J by 4 bases, leaving 13 bases between them. Germline CDR1 and CDR2: SGHTA and FQGNSA. The CDR3 bases are TGTGCCAGCAGCTTAGCAGCCGGGACTTTGTACAATGAGCAGTTCTTC. This sequence encodes CASSLAAGTLYNEQFF.

This chain links TRBV7-9 with TRBJ2-3; TRBD2 agrees at 9 bases. The CDR3 has 17 residues. Germline-derived CDR1 and CDR2 are SEHNR and FQNEAQ (reference sequence). J gave up 4 bases and V 2 bases, and 10 bases lay outside the gene matches. CDR3 sequence: CASSLPPAGGRSDTQYF. For the CDR3, the DNA is TGTGCCAGCAGCTTACCCCCGGCGGGGGGGCGGTCAGATACGCAGTATTTT.

The chain has TRBV27 and TRBJ2-7; a weak D match, TRBD1 (6 bases). The V gene lost 2 bases and the J gene lost 4 bases, with 12 bases spanning the gap. The CDR3 runs to 14 residues. The V gene's germline CDR1 is MNHEY and CDR2 SMNVEV (reference sequence). Here the CDR3 DNA reads TGTGCCAGCAGTTTAGGCAGGGGCAAATACGAGCAGTACTTC. Amino acids: CASSLGRGKYEQYF.

The rearrangement uses TRBV5-6 and TRBJ2-5; D possibly corresponds to TRBD1 (6 bases). The CDR3 runs to 11 residues. Between the trimmed V and J ends, which lost 4 bases and 7 bases, there was a span of 8 bases. CDR1 and CDR2 from the germline V gene are SGHDT and YYEEEE. The DNA of the CDR3 is TGTGCCAGCAGCCTAGGGGGGACCCAGTACTTC. This encodes CASSLGGTQYF.

This clone was observed a single time. The chain couples TRBV5-1 to TRBJ2-7; TRBD1 might be the D (5 bases). Looked up from germline, CDR1 is SGHRS and CDR2 is YFSETQ. The V end was cut by 4 bases, the J end by 0 bases, with 11 bases between. The CDR3 loop spans 14 amino acids. DNA for the CDR3: TGCGCCAGCAGCCGGCAGGGATCCTCCTACGAGCAGTACTTC. This translates into CASSRQGSSYEQYF.

The CDR3 spells CASSLNRGSTEAFF. The CDR3 nucleotides read TGTGCCAGCAGTTTAAACCGAGGGAGCACTGAAGCTTTCTTT. This rearrangement joins TRBV27 to TRBJ1-1, with D hard to call. Trimming stripped 2 bases from V and 4 bases from J, with 11 bases between. The germline V gene encodes CDR1 MNHEY and CDR2 SMNVEV (reference sequence). The CDR3 contains 14 residues.

The rearrangement joins TRBV18 to TRBJ1-1; 8 bases line up with TRBD1. CDR3 length: 14 amino acids. Per the germline V gene, CDR1 is KGHSH and CDR2 is LQKENI. Germline trimming cut 2 bases from V and 5 bases from J; bases unmatched to any gene: 4. This CDR3 is CASSPRTGFTEAFF. CDR3 coding DNA: TGTGCCAGCTCACCAAGGACAGGGTTTACTGAAGCTTTCTTT. The variable domain in full, with the rest retrieved from reference TRBV18 and TRBJ1-1, is NAGVMQNPRHLVRRRGQEARLRCSPMKGHSHVYWYRQLPEEGLKFMVYLQKENIIDESGMPKERFSAEFPKEGPSILRIQQVVRGDSAAYFCASSPRTGFTEAFFGQGTRLTVV.

The gene calls are TRBV27 and TRBJ2-5; TRBD2 matches 7 bases. V shed 7 bases and J 4 bases; nucleotides not matched to a gene: 12. This CDR3 is 15 amino acids long. CDR1 MNHEY and CDR2 SMNVEV come from the germline V gene (reference sequence). DNA for the CDR3: TGTGCCAGCACCCACGCGTGGGGGGGTTCAGAGACCCAGTACTTC. This codes for CASTHAWGGSETQYF.